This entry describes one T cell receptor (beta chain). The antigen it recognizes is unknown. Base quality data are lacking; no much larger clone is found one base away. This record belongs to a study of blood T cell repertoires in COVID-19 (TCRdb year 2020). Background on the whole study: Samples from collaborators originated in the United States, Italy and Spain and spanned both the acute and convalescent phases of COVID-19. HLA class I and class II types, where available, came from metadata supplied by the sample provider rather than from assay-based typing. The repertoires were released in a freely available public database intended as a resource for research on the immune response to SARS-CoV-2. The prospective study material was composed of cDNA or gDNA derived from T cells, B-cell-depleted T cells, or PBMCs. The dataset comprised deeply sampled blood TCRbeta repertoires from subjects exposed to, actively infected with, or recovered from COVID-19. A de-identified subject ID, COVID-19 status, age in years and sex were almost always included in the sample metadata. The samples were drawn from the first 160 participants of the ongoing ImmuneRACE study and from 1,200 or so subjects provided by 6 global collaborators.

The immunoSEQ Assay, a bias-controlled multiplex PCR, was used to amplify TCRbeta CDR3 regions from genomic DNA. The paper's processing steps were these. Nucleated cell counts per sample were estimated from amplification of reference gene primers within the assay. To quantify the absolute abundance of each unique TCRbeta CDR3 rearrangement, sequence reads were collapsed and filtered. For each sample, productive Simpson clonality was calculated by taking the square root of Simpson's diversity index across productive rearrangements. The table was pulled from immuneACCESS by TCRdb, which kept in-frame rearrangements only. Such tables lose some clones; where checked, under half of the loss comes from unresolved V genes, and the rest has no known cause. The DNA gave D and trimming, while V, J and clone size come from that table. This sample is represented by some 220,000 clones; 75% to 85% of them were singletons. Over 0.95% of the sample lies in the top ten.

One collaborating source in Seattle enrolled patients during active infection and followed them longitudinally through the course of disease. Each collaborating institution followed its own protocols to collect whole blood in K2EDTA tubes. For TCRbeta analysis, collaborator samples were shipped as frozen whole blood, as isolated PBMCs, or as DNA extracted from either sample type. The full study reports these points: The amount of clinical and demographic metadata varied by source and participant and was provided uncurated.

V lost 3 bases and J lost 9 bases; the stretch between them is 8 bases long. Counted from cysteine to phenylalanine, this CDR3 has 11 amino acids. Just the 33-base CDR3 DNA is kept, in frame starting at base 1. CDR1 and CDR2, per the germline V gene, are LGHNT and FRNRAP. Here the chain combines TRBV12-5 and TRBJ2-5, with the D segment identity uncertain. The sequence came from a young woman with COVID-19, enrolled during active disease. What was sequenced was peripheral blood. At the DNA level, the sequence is TGTGCTAGTGGTTTCGGGTCCGCCCAGTACTTC. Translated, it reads CASGFGSAQYF. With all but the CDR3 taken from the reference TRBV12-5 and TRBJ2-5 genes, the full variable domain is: DARVTQTPRHKVTEMGQEVTMRCQPILGHNTVFWYRQTMMQGLELLAYFRNRAPLDDSGMPKDRFSAEMPDATLATLKIQPSEPRDSAVYFCASGFGSAQYFGPGTRLLVL.